This is a list of T cell receptor beta chains from one sample in a study of blood T cell repertoires in COVID-19. Sequenced by immunoSEQ multiplex PCR; TCRdb stores in-frame clones only, minus some. The repertoire holds under 250,000 clones, with approximately 84% as singletons. Sequences were obtained from peripheral blood. The receptors were gathered from a woman aged 55-70 years with acute or convalescent COVID-19. CDR3s include the opening cysteine and the closing phenylalanine or tryptophan. A D gene is named only where the DNA matches it firmly. Expanded clones are given a class, and other clones once, few, many or no size at all.

>.|TRBJ1-2|TRBV5-6|.
TGTGCCAGCAGCTTGTTCAGCTATGGCTACACCTTC
CASSLFSYGYTF
>.|TRBJ2-7|TRBV13|.
TGTGCCAGCAGCTTAGTTGGGGGCGACAGCGAGCAGTACTTC
CASSLVGGDSEQYF
>TRBD1|TRBJ1-6|TRBV5-6|.
TGTGCCAGCAGCTTGGCAGGGGGGAATTCACCCCTCCACTTT
CASSLAGGNSPLHF
>.|TRBJ1-6|TRBV5-1|.
TGCGCCAGCAGCTTGGCAGGGGCCAAAAATTCACCCCTCCACTTT
CASSLAGAKNSPLHF
>.|TRBJ1-2|TRBV3-1/TRBV3-2|.
TGTGCCAGCAGCCAAGAGGGAGCCGGGATATCGTATGGCTACACCTTC
CASSQEGAGISYGYTF
>.|TRBJ1-1|TRBV29-1|once
TGCAGCGTTGTTGGGCTCACTGAAGCTTTCTTT
CSVVGLTEAFF
>TRBD1|TRBJ1-6|TRBV7-9|once
TGTGCCAGCACCAGACAGGGAAATAATTCACCCCTCCACTTT
CASTRQGNNSPLHF
>.|TRBJ2-3|TRBV19|.
TGTGCCAGTAGGCAGGGCGCGACAGATACGCAGTATTTT
CASRQGATDTQYF
>.|TRBJ1-1|TRBV5-4|once
TGTGCCAGCAGCTTGCTCGGGGGGAACACTGAAGCTTTCTTT
CASSLLGGNTEAFF
>.|TRBJ2-2|TRBV2|.
TGTGCCAGCAGTAGAGGACAGAGCCTAAACACCGGGGAGCTGTTTTTT
CASSRGQSLNTGELFF
>TRBD1|TRBJ1-4|TRBV27|.
TGTGCCAGCAGTAGGGGGCTGGACAGGGCAGAAAAACTGTTTTTT
CASSRGLDRAEKLFF
>.|TRBJ1-3|TRBV11-3|.
TGTGCCAGCAGCCCGGGATTAGGAAACACCATATATTTT
CASSPGLGNTIYF
>TRBD1|TRBJ2-2|TRBV6-2/TRBV6-3|.
TGTGCCAGCAGCCAACGGGACAGAAAGTACACCGGGGAGCTGTTTTTT
CASSQRDRKYTGELFF
>TRBD1|TRBJ1-2|TRBV4-3|.
TGCGCCAGCAGCCAAGATTTGTCCGGACAGGGGAACTATGGCTACACCTTC
CASSQDLSGQGNYGYTF
>.|TRBJ2-7|TRBV2|once
TGTGCCAGCACCCGGACAGTCCCGACATACGAGCAGTACTTC
CASTRTVPTYEQYF
>.|TRBJ1-6|TRBV11-2|.
TGTGCCAGCAGCCGGAACCCGACAGATTCACCCCTCCACTTT
CASSRNPTDSPLHF
>.|TRBJ1-2|TRBV28|.
TGTGCCAGCAGTTCCCCGGATGGAGCCAACTATGGCTACACCTTC
CASSSPDGANYGYTF
>.|TRBJ1-1|TRBV6-5|.
TGTGCCAGCAGTAGGACAGCGAACACTGAAGCTTTCTTT
CASSRTANTEAFF
>TRBD1|TRBJ1-6|TRBV4-1|few
TGCGCCAGCACCTGGGCGGGGACAGGGGATTCACCCCTCCACTTT
CASTWAGTGDSPLHF
>.|TRBJ1-5|TRBV7-2|.
TGTGCCAGCAGCTTGGGGGGATGGGGGGATCAGCCCCAGCATTTT
CASSLGGWGDQPQHF
>.|TRBJ1-1|TRBV6-5|few
TGTGCCAGCAGTTACTCAGCTACTGAAGCTTTCTTT
CASSYSATEAFF
>.|TRBJ1-2|TRBV2|.
TGTGCCAGCAGTGACTTGGGGGCTGGGGGCTACACCTTC
CASSDLGAGGYTF
>.|TRBJ1-2|TRBV7-9|.
TGTGCCAGCAGCTTAGCCGAGGGATTCTATGGCTACACCTTC
CASSLAEGFYGYTF
>.|TRBJ2-1|TRBV27|.
TGTGCCAGCAGCTTAGGTTCTTCATGGGGGGGGCCAGGCTCCTACAATGAGCAGTTCTTC
CASSLGSSWGGPGSYNEQFF
>TRBD1|TRBJ1-6|TRBV18|.
TGTGCCAGCTCACCATTACAGGGGAATTCACCCCTCCACTTT
CASSPLQGNSPLHF
>.|TRBJ1-3|TRBV6-5|.
TGTGCCAGCAGCCGGGGTAGATCCTCTGGAAACACCATATATTTT
CASSRGRSSGNTIYF
>.|TRBJ1-1|TRBV4-1|.
TGCGCCAGCAGCCGCCCTGGGGGAGGAGAGGTTTTCTTT
CASSRPGGGEVFF
>TRBD2|TRBJ2-6|TRBV7-9|.
TGTGCCAGCAGCTTGCGGGGGGCGAGTGGGGCCAACGTCCTGACTTTC
CASSLRGASGANVLTF
>.|TRBJ2-1|TRBV5-4|.
TGTGCCAGCAACCGTAACGGAGGACGTTACAATGAGCAGTTCTTC
CASNRNGGRYNEQFF
>TRBD1|TRBJ2-3|TRBV4-2|.
TGTGCCAGCAGCCAAGGCGGGACAGGGGGCACAGATACGCAGTATTTT
CASSQGGTGGTDTQYF
>.|TRBJ1-2|TRBV2|.
TGTGCCAGCAGTGTGATGACAGGCCCCTATGGCTACACCTTC
CASSVMTGPYGYTF
>.|TRBJ2-7|TRBV12-5|.
TGTGCTAGTGGTTTGGCCCTCTACGAGCAGTACTTC
CASGLALYEQYF
>TRBD1|TRBJ2-2|TRBV15|.
TGTGCCACCAGCACGACAGGGTTCACCGGGGAGCTGTTTTTT
CATSTTGFTGELFF
>.|TRBJ1-5|TRBV20-1|.
TGCAGTGCTAGTAGGGGGAGCTATAGCAATCAGCCCCAGCATTTT
CSASRGSYSNQPQHF
>TRBD2|TRBJ2-7|TRBV11-2|few
TGTGCCAGCAGCTATACTAGCGGGGGTTCTCATGTCTACGAGCAGTACTTC
CASSYTSGGSHVYEQYF
>.|TRBJ1-1|TRBV3-1/TRBV3-2|.
TGTGCCAGCACCCCGACAGAGAGGACGGCTGAAGCTTTCTTT
CASTPTERTAEAFF
>TRBD1|TRBJ1-3|TRBV5-1|.
TGCGCCAGCAGCCTACCGACGACAGGGGAGGGAAACACCATATATTTT
CASSLPTTGEGNTIYF
>.|TRBJ1-4|TRBV21-1|.
TGTGCCAGCAGCCGGCCACAGGGGATACGGGGTGAAAAACTGTTTTTT
CASSRPQGIRGEKLFF
>TRBD2|TRBJ2-2|TRBV6-2/TRBV6-3|.
TGTGCCAGCAGTTACGGGGCGGGAGCGAACACCGGGGAGCTGTTTTTT
CASSYGAGANTGELFF
>.|TRBJ1-2|TRBV29-1|.
TGCAGCGTCGGTGAAATGGATGGCTACACCTTC
CSVGEMDGYTF
>.|TRBJ1-1|TRBV4-2|.
TGTGCCAGCAGGAAAGACAGCACTGAAGCTTTCTTT
CASRKDSTEAFF
>TRBD1|TRBJ1-2|TRBV19|.
TGTGCCAGTACCCCGGCAGGGGGCGTCTATGGCTACACCTTC
CASTPAGGVYGYTF
>.|TRBJ1-5|TRBV6-1|.
TGTGCCAGCAGTGACGGGAAAGTGTTTAGAAATCAGCCCCAGCATTTT
CASSDGKVFRNQPQHF
>.|TRBJ2-7|TRBV5-1|few
TGCGCCAGCAGCGATCCTCAGGGGACCCACTACGAGCAGTACTTC
CASSDPQGTHYEQYF
>.|TRBJ2-1|TRBV3-1/TRBV3-2|.
TGTGCCAGCAGCCAGAACCCTAATTTTGAGCAGTTCTTC
CASSQNPNFEQFF
>TRBD2|TRBJ2-7|TRBV4-2|few
TGTGCCAGCAGCCAAGCTTATGGGACTAGTGACGAGCAGTACTTC
CASSQAYGTSDEQYF
>.|TRBJ1-2|TRBV9|.
TGTGCCAGCAGCGTAGGGCAGGGGAACTATGGCTACACCTTC
CASSVGQGNYGYTF
>.|TRBJ2-5|TRBV10-3|.
TGTGCCATCCAGTCCCAAGAGACCCAGTACTTC
CAIQSQETQYF
>TRBD2|TRBJ2-2|TRBV7-9|.
TGTGCCAGCAGCTCCCGGGGAGGGGCCCCGAACACCGGGGAGCTGTTTTTT
CASSSRGGAPNTGELFF
>.|TRBJ1-2|TRBV2|.
TGTGCCAGCAGTGGAACACAGTCGAACTATGGCTACACCTTC
CASSGTQSNYGYTF
>.|TRBJ1-2|TRBV7-2|.
TGTGCCAGCAGCACTTCAGGGTCTAACTATGGCTACACCTTC
CASSTSGSNYGYTF
>TRBD1|TRBJ2-1|TRBV5-1|.
TGCGCCAGCTCCGGGACAGGCAATTCCAATGAGCAGTTCTTC
CASSGTGNSNEQFF
>TRBD1|TRBJ1-2|TRBV4-1|few
TGCGCCAGCAGCCAAGCTCGACAGGGGGCTGGCTATGGCTACACCTTC
CASSQARQGAGYGYTF
>.|TRBJ1-1|TRBV10-3|once
TGTGCCATCAGTGATTTGGGGGCTAGGGACACTGAAGCTTTCTTT
CAISDLGARDTEAFF
>TRBD1|TRBJ1-6|TRBV12-3/TRBV12-4|.
TGTGCCAGCAGTTGGGACAGTAATTCACCCCTCCACTTT
CASSWDSNSPLHF
>.|TRBJ1-2|TRBV12-3/TRBV12-4|.
TGTGCCAGCAGTTTGACAGCGTATGGCTACACCTTC
CASSLTAYGYTF
>.|TRBJ1-3|TRBV27|.
TGTGCCAGCAGTTTGTACAGGGTAACGGGAAACACCATATATTTT
CASSLYRVTGNTIYF